This T cell receptor beta chain was captured by sequencing in a study of metastatic and nonmetastatic thyroid tumors. Nobody among the patients had been given any treatment before thyroid surgery. This clone was seen a few times. This clone may be a read error of a much larger clone one base away. TCRdb re-called the PCR reads via MiXCR. The sample has about 25,000 clones; roughly a fifth are singletons. CDR1 and CDR2 from the germline V gene are DFQATT and SNEGSKA (reference sequence). Trimming pared 5 bases from V and 8 bases from J, leaving 12 bases between. The CDR3 is 12 residues long. The receptor comes from a female donor with papillary thyroid cancer or a benign thyroid nodule (not recorded which). Some clones in this sample may be carry-over from other donors' samples. V is TRBV20-1 and J is TRBJ1-4; no clear D. Sequencing used blood. In DNA, the CDR3 is TGCAGTGCTGCCTCTGGACTCGAAAAACTGTTTTTT. Translated, it gives CSAASGLEKLFF.